The 22 T cell receptor beta chains below come from one sample, sequenced in a study of immune characterization of retroperitoneal liposarcoma. TCRdb re-called the PCR reads with MiXCR, one entry per CDR3 protein. The sample lists roughly 8,200 distinct CDR3 sequences, about 47% seen once, with 10% in the top ten. The source material was tumor tissue. These receptors were taken from a male donor with retroperitoneal liposarcoma.

This clonotype was seen a few times. V usage is TRBV27 and J usage is TRBJ2-1; 7 bases match TRBD2. V shed 7 bases, J shed 0 bases, and the junction held 3 bases outside the gene matches. Looked up from germline, CDR1 is MNHEY and CDR2 is SMNVEV (reference sequence). The CDR3 extends over 14 amino acids. The CDR3 DNA is TGTGCCAGCACCGCTAGCGGCTCCTACAATGAGCAGTTCTTC. It translates to CASTASGSYNEQFF.

This clonotype has a handful of counts. V is TRBV10-2 and J is TRBJ2-1; 12 nucleotides match TRBD1. J gave up 7 bases and V 5 bases, and 6 bases lay outside the gene matches. The CDR3 has 15 amino acids. Germline values: CDR1 WSHSY, CDR2 SAAADI. CDR3 region: CASSPGTGGKNEQFF. In nucleotides, the CDR3 is TGCGCCAGCAGTCCCGGGACAGGGGGCAAAAATGAGCAGTTCTTC.

By proportion, this clonotype is medium-sized. V is TRBV7-3 and J is TRBJ2-1; 9 nucleotides agree with TRBD2. TRBJ2-7 explains the end of the DNA better; the J call may be wrong. In germline, CDR1 is SGHTA, CDR2 FQGTGA. CDR3 length equals 15 residues. The CDR3 is CASSAGTSSYNEQYF. In nucleotides, the CDR3 is TGTGCCAGCAGCGCAGGGACTAGCTCCTACAATGAGCAGTACTTC.

In its sample, this clonotype was seen a few times. The chain uses TRBV27 and TRBJ2-7; D is unclear. The germline gives CDR1 MNHEY, CDR2 SMNVEV (reference sequence). This CDR3 region has 13 residues. Between the trimmed V and J ends, which lost 4 bases and 6 bases, there was a span of 13 bases. CDR3 loop: CASSYGGLREQYF. The CDR3 nucleotides read TGTGCCAGCAGTTATGGCGGCTTGCGCGAGCAGTACTTC.

The sample holds a few counts of this clonotype. Germline is not matched at one junction end, which may reflect a read error. The chain carries TRBV27 and TRBJ2-1; 14 bases line up with TRBD2. The J call may be incorrect, as the DNA end agrees better with TRBJ2-5. The CDR3 runs to 15 residues. Looked up from germline, CDR1 is MNHEY and CDR2 is SMNVEV (reference sequence). The CDR3 DNA sequence: TGTGTCAGCAGAGGACTAGCGGGGGGAGAAGAGACCCAGTACTTC. It translates to CVSRGLAGGEETQYF.

The gene calls are TRBV7-2 and TRBJ2-3; TRBD1 matches 7 bases. Germline-derived CDR1 and CDR2 are SGHTA and FQGNSA. With V trimmed by 4 bases and J by 2 bases, 6 bases remained unmatched. CDR3 length: 15 residues. Here the CDR3 DNA reads TGTGCCAGCAGCTGGGCAGGGACAGACACAGATACGCAGTATTTT. Its translation: CASSWAGTDTDTQYF.

The genes are TRBV6-6 and TRBJ1-2, with D tentatively TRBD1 (6 bases). This CDR3 is built from 15 residues. With 2 bases removed from V and 2 bases from J, the gap between germline ends came to 12 bases. Looked up from germline, CDR1 is MNHNY and CDR2 is SVGAGI (reference sequence). CDR3 sequence (DNA): TGTGCCAGCAGTTACACAACCGGGACAAACTATGGCTACACCTTC. This codes for CASSYTTGTNYGYTF.

This clonotype was seen a handful of times. CDR3 loop: CASSLGNGFQYF. The CDR3 bases are TGTGCCAGCAGCTTAGGAAATGGCTTCCAGTACTTC. The V call is TRBV11-3, the J call TRBJ2-1; D ambiguous. Gene TRBJ2-5 matches the end of the DNA better, so the J call may be wrong. The CDR3 has 12 residues. The germline CDR1 and CDR2 sequences are SGHNT and YENEEA.

This clonotype appeared many times. The genes are TRBV6-1 and TRBJ2-2, with 8 bases lining up with TRBD2. Germline V gene sequence: CDR1 MNHNS, CDR2 SASEGT. With 7 bases clipped from V and 2 bases from J, the junction kept 6 bases outside the gene matches. The CDR3 extends over 15 amino acids. DNA for the CDR3: TGTGCCAGCATACGGGCGGGGGGAAACACCGGGGAGCTGTTTTTT. Amino acids: CASIRAGGNTGELFF.

This chain joins TRBV10-1 and TRBJ2-7; D is ambiguous. Trimming stripped 2 bases from V and 2 bases from J, with 4 bases between. CDR3 size: 12 residues. CDR1 and CDR2 from the germline V gene are WNHNN and SYGVQD (reference sequence). The chain's CDR3 is CASSEPTYEQYF. The CDR3 DNA reads TGCGCCAGCAGTGAGCCCACCTACGAGCAGTACTTC.

Sample share makes this clonotype medium-sized. Given a much more abundant clone one base away, this may be a read error. CDR3 amino acids: CASSLGGTFNEQYF. The CDR3 nucleotides are TGTGCCAGCAGCTTAGGGGGGACGTTCAATGAGCAGTACTTC. The chain carries TRBV7-6 and TRBJ2-4, with D perhaps given as TRBD1 or TRBD2 (5 bases each). Trimming took off 1 base at V and 13 bases at J, with 17 bases between the two ends. This CDR3 is built from 14 residues. CDR1 SGHVS and CDR2 FNYEAQ come from the germline V gene.

In its sample, this clonotype was seen a few times. The CDR3 coding sequence is TGTGCCAGCAGTTTAACTAGCGGTGGGGACATTCAGTACTTC. This sequence encodes CASSLTSGGDIQYF. V and J are TRBV6-1 and TRBJ2-4; TRBD2 matches at 8 bases. In germline, CDR1 is MNHNS, CDR2 SASEGT. The CDR3 covers 14 residues. The junction had 8 bases not matched to a gene; V was cut back by 5 bases and J by 8 bases.

The chain links TRBV27 to TRBJ2-1; 11 bases fit TRBD2. Germline values: CDR1 MNHEY, CDR2 SMNVEV (reference sequence). After removal of 3 bases from V and 4 bases from J, the junction contained 5 bases not matched to a gene. The CDR3 totals 16 residues. CDR3 region: CASSLASGGLYNEQFF. The CDR3 DNA follows: TGTGCCAGCAGTTTGGCTAGCGGGGGGCTGTACAATGAGCAGTTCTTC.

This clonotype is classed as medium-sized. V and J are TRBV7-2 and TRBJ2-3; 8 positions agree with TRBD1. The CDR3 runs 15 residues. CDR1 and CDR2 (germline): SGHTA, FQGNSA. J lost 12 bases, V lost 2 bases, and 13 bases had no gene match. The CDR3 region has the DNA TGTGCCAGCAGCTTAAGGACAGGGAATCAAGAGACCCAGTATTTT. Translating gives CASSLRTGNQETQYF.

The chain is built from TRBV10-3 and TRBJ2-6; possibly TRBD1 for D (6 bases). V lost 11 bases and J 1 base, leaving 15 bases between the germline ends. The length of the CDR3 is 15 residues. Germline V gives CDR1 ENHRY, CDR2 SYGVKD. For the CDR3, the DNA is TGTGCCTTCCTATCTGGACAGTCTGGGGCCAACGTCCTGACTTTC. Its translation is CAFLSGQSGANVLTF.

This clonotype is termed medium-sized. V is TRBV6-6 and J is TRBJ2-3, with D possibly TRBD1 on 5 matching bases. Germline CDR1 and CDR2: MNHNY and SVGAGI (reference sequence). Trimming pared 2 bases from V and 2 bases from J, leaving 14 bases between. This CDR3 spans 16 amino acids. The CDR3 DNA reads as TGTGCCAGCAGTTACGACTCGGTTGGGGCCACAGATACGCAGTATTTT. As protein: CASSYDSVGATDTQYF.

The V and J genes are TRBV27 and TRBJ2-5; 8 bases are shared with TRBD2. Per the germline V gene, CDR1 is MNHEY and CDR2 is SMNVEV (reference sequence). The V and J ends lost 2 bases and 2 bases, in that order; junction bases with no gene match: 4. The CDR3 consists of 15 residues. The CDR3 nucleotides read TGTGCCAGCAGTTTACGGCCGGGAGGGCAAGAGACCCAGTACTTC. As protein: CASSLRPGGQETQYF.

V usage is TRBV6-1 and J usage is TRBJ2-1; D ambiguous. The closer fit of TRBJ2-7 to the DNA end suggests the J call may be wrong. CDR1 is MNHNS, CDR2 SASEGT, per germline. CDR3 size: 13 residues. The CDR3 loop is CASSEYRAYEQYF. The DNA for the CDR3 is TGTGCCAGCAGTGAATACCGAGCCTACGAGCAGTACTTC.

The chain couples TRBV27 to TRBJ2-1; TRBD2 might be the D (6 bases). Per germline, CDR1 MNHEY and CDR2 SMNVEV (reference sequence). CDR3 length: 13 amino acids. Between the trimmed V and J ends, which lost 5 bases and 7 bases, there was a span of 12 bases. The CDR3 DNA follows: TGTGCCAGCAGTATGGGACTTGCTAATGAGCAGTTCTTC. Protein: CASSMGLANEQFF.

This clonotype occurred a few times. V is TRBV7-2 and J is TRBJ2-3; perhaps TRBD2 as D (6 bases). The CDR3 has 14 residues. Germline V lookup: CDR1 SGHTA, CDR2 FQGNSA. V lost 5 bases to trimming and J lost 0 bases, with 9 bases between them. CDR3 sequence reads: CASSGGGSTDTQYF. CDR3 bases: TGTGCCAGCAGCGGAGGAGGGAGCACAGATACGCAGTATTTT.

In nucleotides, the CDR3 is TGTGCCAGCACTTTCTCCCTTGGATCCAATGAGCAGTTCTTC. Amino acid sequence: CASTFSLGSNEQFF. The chain links TRBV12-3 or TRBV12-4 to TRBJ2-5; the D is unclear. TRBJ2-1 matches the DNA end more closely, so the J call is doubtful. This CDR3 comprises 14 residues.

The chain employs TRBV27 and TRBJ2-1; no clear D gene. CDR3 size: 12 residues. Germline V lookup: CDR1 MNHEY, CDR2 SMNVEV (reference sequence). The ends were cut back, 3 bases at V and 6 bases at J, with 6 bases in the middle. DNA for the CDR3: TGTGCCAGCAGTTTTCCGGGCAATGAGCAGTTCTTC. Protein sequence: CASSFPGNEQFF.